This entry lists 10 T cell receptor beta chains sequenced from one sample in a study of vaccination and CD4 T cells after COVID-19. The treatment here: roughly ten-day PBMC culture with coronavirus spike peptide pools or control peptides (ViraFEST assay). Sequencing of the DNA from cultured CD4+ T cells was carried out with the Oncomine TCR Beta short-read assay. TCRdb recomputed calls from the PCR reads with MiXCR, one row per CDR3 protein. The data contain some 21,000 distinct CDR3 sequences, around 60% of them seen just once; the ten biggest clones take up about 14%. Their cognate antigens are unknown. Sequences were derived from CD4+ T cells from blood, cultured in vitro, sampled after SARS-CoV-2 vaccination. The origin of the receptors is a human donor who received a COVID-19 vaccine.

The genes are TRBV19 and TRBJ1-1; D is unclear. Per germline, CDR1 LNHDA and CDR2 SQIVND (reference sequence). The V gene lost 0 bases and the J gene lost 8 bases, with 10 bases spanning the gap. The CDR3 is 13 amino acids. Written as DNA, the CDR3 is TGTGCCAGTAGTATAGATCGAGGGAGGGAAGCTTTCTTT. Its protein product is CASSIDRGREAFF.

This chain joins TRBV2 and TRBJ2-2, with D maybe TRBD1 (5 bases). Germline CDR1 SNHLY, CDR2 FYNNEI. CDR3 length: 15 residues. Trimming took 4 bases from V and 0 from J, leaving 9 bases between them. As DNA, the CDR3 is TGTGCCAGCAGTGGAGACAGCGCGAACACCGGGGAGCTGTTTTTT. It yields the protein CASSGDSANTGELFF.

The CDR3 sequence: CASSQGAAAGELFF. Written as DNA, the CDR3 is TGTGCCAGCAGCCAGGGGGCGGCGGCCGGGGAGCTGTTTTTT. The V gene is TRBV27, the J gene TRBJ2-2; 8 nucleotides agree with TRBD1. This CDR3 has 14 amino acids. V lost 6 bases and J lost 6; bases outside the gene matches: 6. Per germline, CDR1 MNHEY and CDR2 SMNVEV (reference sequence).

J is TRBJ2-7 and V is TRBV14; TRBD1 agrees at 8 bases. The ends lost 3 bases at V and 5 bases at J; junction bases unmatched: 12. Germline CDR1 and CDR2: SGHDN and FVKESK. The length of the CDR3 is 16 residues. The CDR3 region has the DNA TGTGCCAGCAGCCAGGCCAGGAGGACAGGGAGCCACGAGCAGTACTTC. Translation: CASSQARRTGSHEQYF.

The chain uses TRBV6-1 and TRBJ1-3; weak D call: TRBD1 (5 bases). The ends were cut back, 6 bases at V and 4 bases at J, with 10 bases in the middle. The germline V gene has CDR1 MNHNS and CDR2 SASEGT. The CDR3 covers 13 residues. The CDR3 DNA reads as TGTGCCAGCAGGGGGACTGCAGGAAACACCATATATTTT. It codes for CASRGTAGNTIYF.

The chain employs TRBV10-3 and TRBJ1-1; no firm D call. This CDR3 contains 14 residues. From germline, CDR1 is ENHRY and CDR2 SYGVKD. V was shortened by 4 bases and J by 2 bases, with 11 bases between the two germline ends. In DNA, the CDR3 is TGTGCCATCAGTGGAAGAGGATCCAACACTGAAGCTTTCTTT. It encodes CAISGRGSNTEAFF.

This clonotype has just one count. The chain employs TRBV24-1 and TRBJ1-1; D call uncertain. V gave up 7 bases and J gave up 4 bases, with 12 bases separating them. Per the germline V gene, CDR1 is KGHDR and CDR2 is SFDVKD. The CDR3 has 13 amino acids. Here the CDR3 DNA reads TGTGCCACCAGCCAAAGGTGGGGCACTGAAGCTTTCTTT. Translation gives CATSQRWGTEAFF.

This clonotype was counted a few times. The genes are TRBV27 and TRBJ1-3; D is unresolved. Germline assignment: CDR1 MNHEY and CDR2 SMNVEV (reference sequence). The CDR3 totals 14 residues. The V end was cut by 6 bases, the J end by 0 bases, with 9 bases between. CDR3 region: CASRPRSSGNTIYF. In nucleotides, the CDR3 is TGTGCCAGCAGGCCAAGGTCCTCTGGAAACACCATATATTTT.

The rearrangement uses TRBV6-1 and TRBJ1-4; D is unresolved. Germline CDR1 and CDR2: MNHNS and SASEGT. CDR3 length equals 14 residues. V lost 6 bases to trimming and J lost 6 bases, with 14 bases between them. CDR3 protein: CASSRMLADEKLFF. The CDR3 bases are TGTGCCAGCAGCCGAATGTTAGCGGATGAAAAACTGTTTTTT.

This clonotype was found a few times. The chain links TRBV21-1 to TRBJ1-1; TRBD1, as called in the table, went unchecked against the DNA. TRBV21-1 corresponds to a pseudogene. There are 16 residues in the CDR3. Here the CDR3 reads CASSKALGTGNTEAFF. Written as DNA, the CDR3 is TGTGCCAGCAGCAAAGCCCTTGGGACGGGGAACACTGAAGCTTTCTTT.